A selection of T cell receptor beta chains follows, all from one sample in a study of cytomegalovirus exposure and HLA in healthy donors. Libraries were prepared by immunoSEQ multiplex PCR; TCRdb keeps only in-frame clonotypes and omits some of them. The sample holds approximately 150,000 clones, less than 85% seen once. The sequencing input was PBMCs. These receptor sequences come from a man aged 60 to 75 in good health and CMV-seronegative. Both conserved end residues are part of each CDR3. D genes are given only for firm matches. A clone size is listed for some rows: how often the clone was seen (once, few, many), or a class if it is expanded.

v_gene,abundance,d_gene,j_gene,CDR3aa,CDR3nt
TRBV7-2,-,TRBD2,TRBJ2-1,CASSLASGIYNEQFF,TGTGCCAGCAGCTTAGCTAGCGGGATTTACAATGAGCAGTTCTTC
TRBV6-5,-,-,TRBJ1-2,CASSYSSGDYGYTF,TGTGCCAGCAGTTACTCATCAGGGGACTATGGCTACACCTTC
TRBV28,-,TRBD2,TRBJ2-1,CASRTGGLAGTEQFF,TGTGCCAGCAGGACGGGCGGACTAGCGGGAACTGAGCAGTTCTTC
TRBV25-1,-,-,TRBJ2-2,CASSIQTNTGELFF,TGTGCCAGCAGTATACAGACGAACACCGGGGAGCTGTTTTTT
TRBV19,-,-,TRBJ1-5,CASTPAPTGLRNQPQHF,TGTGCCAGTACCCCCGCCCCCACAGGTTTGCGCAATCAGCCCCAGCATTTT
TRBV10-3,-,TRBD2,TRBJ2-5,CATRTSGAPGETQYF,TGTGCCACCAGGACTAGCGGGGCCCCCGGGGAGACCCAGTACTTC
TRBV7-8,-,-,TRBJ2-2,CASSSYSAPNTGELFF,TGTGCCAGCAGCTCCTACTCAGCGCCGAACACCGGGGAGCTGTTTTTT
TRBV6-6,-,TRBD1,TRBJ1-2,CASREQGQDGYTF,TGTGCCAGCAGGGAACAGGGGCAAGATGGCTACACCTTC
TRBV10-2,-,TRBD1,TRBJ2-5,CASSESGTGTGEETQYF,TGCGCCAGCAGTGAGTCGGGGACCGGGACAGGGGAAGAGACCCAGTACTTC
TRBV6-1,-,-,TRBJ1-2,CASTGQNYGYTF,TGTGCCAGCACGGGTCAGAACTATGGCTACACCTTC
TRBV15,-,TRBD1,TRBJ1-4,CATSRDFSLGTDNEKLFF,TGTGCCACCAGCAGAGATTTTAGTTTGGGGACAGATAATGAAAAACTGTTTTTT
TRBV18,-,TRBD2,TRBJ2-7,CASSPGPGGTYEQYF,TGTGCCAGCTCGCCTGGGCCGGGGGGGACCTACGAGCAGTACTTC
TRBV9,-,-,TRBJ2-5,CASSPPPGIKETQYF,TGTGCCAGCAGCCCCCCCCCAGGTATTAAAGAGACCCAGTACTTC
TRBV10-1,-,TRBD1,TRBJ2-5,CASSPGTGRGETQYF,TGCGCCAGCAGTCCCGGGACAGGACGGGGGGAGACCCAGTACTTC
TRBV5-1,-,TRBD1,TRBJ2-3,CASSPKGAGDTDTQYF,TGCGCCAGCAGCCCGAAGGGGGCAGGGGACACAGATACGCAGTATTTT
TRBV5-5,-,TRBD1,TRBJ2-4,CASSLAQGTGRHQDF,TGTGCCAGCAGCTTGGCCCAGGGGACAGGGCGCCATCAAGACTTC
TRBV5-1,-,TRBD1,TRBJ1-1,CASSGQGGGTEAFF,TGCGCCAGCAGCGGACAGGGTGGGGGCACTGAAGCTTTCTTT
TRBV28,-,TRBD2,TRBJ2-5,CASSFSGGREQYF,TGTGCCAGCAGTTTTAGCGGGGGGCGGGAGCAGTACTTC
TRBV11-2,-,-,TRBJ1-4,CASSLDAGRSNEKLFF,TGTGCCAGCAGCTTAGATGCAGGGCGGAGTAATGAAAAACTGTTTTTT
TRBV6-6,-,-,TRBJ1-1,CASSRVGVNTEAFF,TGTGCCAGCAGTCGTGTAGGGGTGAACACTGAAGCTTTCTTT
TRBV11-2,-,TRBD1,TRBJ2-1,CASSLRTGSSYNEQFF,TGTGCCAGCAGCTTACGGACAGGGAGCTCCTACAATGAGCAGTTCTTC
TRBV10-1,-,TRBD2,TRBJ2-5,CAFFRPGGETQYF,TGCGCCTTCTTCCGGCCGGGGGGGGAGACCCAGTACTTC
TRBV4-1,-,-,TRBJ1-4,CASGQEVIRVRVEKLFF,TGCGCCAGCGGCCAAGAAGTCATTCGGGTTAGAGTTGAAAAACTGTTTTTT
TRBV6-5,-,TRBD1,TRBJ1-1,CASSYLGTENTEAFF,TGTGCCAGCAGTTACTTAGGGACAGAGAACACTGAAGCTTTCTTT
TRBV4-3,-,TRBD1,TRBJ1-2,CASSQTGGNYGYTF,TGCGCCAGCAGCCAGACAGGGGGCAACTATGGCTACACCTTC
TRBV5-8,-,TRBD1,TRBJ1-4,CASSLGSGGDEKLFF,TGTGCCAGCAGCTTAGGTTCAGGGGGCGATGAAAAACTGTTTTTT
TRBV27,-,-,TRBJ2-3,CASSFAASTDTQYF,TGTGCCAGCAGTTTTGCGGCTAGCACAGATACGCAGTATTTT
TRBV6-5,few,TRBD1,TRBJ1-1,CASSFGQGRMNTEAFF,TGTGCCAGCAGTTTCGGACAGGGTCGCATGAACACTGAAGCTTTCTTT
TRBV4-3,-,-,TRBJ2-3,CASSRALSTKTDTQYF,TGCGCCAGCAGCCGCGCGTTGAGCACGAAGACAGATACGCAGTATTTT
TRBV5-4,-,TRBD2,TRBJ2-3,CASSFRLAGGTDTQYF,TGTGCCAGCAGCTTTAGACTAGCGGGGGGGACAGATACGCAGTATTTT
TRBV28,few,-,TRBJ1-4,CASSPHGPEEKLFF,TGTGCCAGCAGTCCCCATGGGCCTGAGGAAAAACTGTTTTTT